These 21 T cell receptor beta chains originate from one sample sequenced in a study of prognosis after radiotherapy for stage I lung cancer. Using two-round multiplex PCR, the authors amplified TCR beta CDR3 from genomic DNA. Every TRBV and TRBJ gene had its own specific primer in first-round PCR. TCRdb reprocessed the multiplex PCR reads via MiXCR and lists one record per CDR3 protein. In the table there are roughly 20,000 distinct CDR3 sequences, roughly 43% of which are singletons. Sequencing used PBMCs, obtained before or after stereotactic body radiation therapy (not recorded which). The receptors come from a donor over 45 with non-small cell lung cancer.

At least ten counts were recorded for this clonotype. The chain links TRBV18 to TRBJ2-1; 7 bases line up with TRBD2. The V and J ends lost 3 bases and 1 base, in that order; junction bases with no gene match: 9. The CDR3 spans 17 residues. The germline gives CDR1 KGHSH, CDR2 LQKENI. This CDR3 reads CASSPFGGSTSYNEQFF. The CDR3 coding sequence is TGTGCCAGCTCACCCTTCGGGGGGAGTACTTCCTACAATGAGCAGTTCTTC.

The rearrangement uses TRBV5-1 and TRBJ2-7, with TRBD2 matching 9 bases. The V gene's germline CDR1 is SGHRS and CDR2 YFSETQ. J was trimmed by 7 bases and V by 4 bases; bases with no gene match: 18. The CDR3 sequence is 17 residues long. CDR3 DNA sequence: TGCGCCAGCAGCCGTGCATGGGGCTCTAGCGGGGAGTATGAGCAGTACTTC. Translating it yields CASSRAWGSSGEYEQYF.

The J gene is TRBJ2-3, the V gene TRBV5-1, with 11 positions matching TRBD2. Germline lookup yields CDR1 SGHRS and CDR2 YFSETQ. This CDR3 contains 15 residues. The V and J ends lost 5 bases and 3 bases, in that order; junction bases with no gene match: 5. The CDR3 region is CASSTSGSMTDTQYF. The CDR3 nucleotides read TGCGCCAGCAGTACTAGCGGGAGTATGACAGATACGCAGTATTTT. Full variable domain (missing parts from reference TRBV5-1 and TRBJ2-3): KAGVTQTPRYLIKTRGQQVTLSCSPISGHRSVSWYQQTPGQGLQFLFEYFSETQRNKGNFPGRFSGRQFSNSRSEMNVSTLELGDSALYLCASSTSGSMTDTQYFGPGTRLTVL.

This clonotype is categorized as medium-sized. This chain links TRBV11-2 with TRBJ1-1; unclear D gene. CDR1 and CDR2 (germline): SGHAT, FQNNGV. This CDR3 is built from 14 residues. Trimming took 1 base from V and 3 from J, leaving 9 bases between them. CDR3 in DNA: TGTGCCAGCAGCTTAGCGGGCGCCGACACTGAAGCTTTCTTT. This translates into CASSLAGADTEAFF.

Concerning this clonotype itself: The junction and the germline gene differ at one end; a read error may be behind it. The rearrangement uses TRBV27 and TRBJ2-7; D is unclear. Germline V gives CDR1 MNHEY, CDR2 SMNVEV (reference sequence). The CDR3 consists of 12 residues. CDR3 sequence: CTSRWAGEKQYF. CDR3 in DNA: TGTACCAGCCGTTGGGCCGGTGAAAAGCAGTACTTC.

The rearrangement joins TRBV19 to TRBJ1-5, with 7 bases matching TRBD1. The V gene's germline CDR1 is LNHDA and CDR2 SQIVND (reference sequence). CDR3 length: 14 amino acids. Trimming cost V 6 bases and J 4 bases; bases outside gene matches: 6. For the CDR3, the DNA is TGTGCCAGTAGGGGACAGTCGCTTAATCAGCCCCAGCATTTT. As protein: CASRGQSLNQPQHF.

Worth noting for this clonotype: A read error is likely here: a far larger clone is one base away. Here the CDR3 reads CASSSQSDSYEQYF. CDR3 DNA sequence: TGTGCCAGCAGTTCTCAAAGTGACTCCTACGAGCAGTACTTC. The rearrangement joins TRBV6-8 to TRBJ2-7; no clear D gene. In germline, CDR1 is MNHGY, CDR2 SAAAGT. Trimming shortened V by 4 bases and J by 0 bases, and 10 bases separated the two germline ends. This CDR3 comprises 14 residues.

This clonotype was detected only once. V usage is TRBV3-1 and J usage is TRBJ2-7, with TRBD2 matching over 13 bases. The CDR3 loop spans 16 amino acids. V shed 1 base, J shed 2 bases, and the junction held 2 bases outside the gene matches. Per germline, CDR1 LGHDT and CDR2 YNNKEL (reference sequence). The CDR3 region is CASSQGGLAGTYEQYF. CDR3 in DNA: TGTGCCAGCAGCCAAGGGGGACTAGCGGGAACCTACGAGCAGTACTTC.

This clonotype was seen many times. The chain combines TRBV14 with TRBJ2-5; D remains unclear. Germline V gene lookup returns CDR1 SGHDN and CDR2 FVKESK. Trimming removed 1 base at V and 5 bases at J, with 11 bases between. The CDR3 contains 14 residues. This CDR3 reads CASSQARLGETQYF. The DNA of the CDR3 is TGTGCCAGCAGCCAAGCCAGGTTGGGGGAGACCCAGTACTTC.

This clonotype was detected ten times or more. The rearrangement links TRBV6-1 to TRBJ2-3, with D possibly being TRBD1 (5 bases). V shed 2 bases and J shed 0 bases, with 6 bases lying between them. This CDR3 has 14 residues. In germline, CDR1 is MNHNS, CDR2 SASEGT. The CDR3 region has the DNA TGTGCCAGCAGTGAACAGGGAAGCACAGATACGCAGTATTTT. This encodes CASSEQGSTDTQYF.

CDR3 bases: TGTGCCAGCAGTTTCGGGACAGGAGACACCGGGGAGCTGTTTTTT. Amino acid sequence: CASSFGTGDTGELFF. The chain is built from TRBV7-3 and TRBJ2-2; 8 positions match TRBD1. CDR1 is SGHTA and CDR2 is FQGTGA in the germline V gene. The length of the CDR3 is 15 residues. The ends lost 6 bases at V and 3 bases at J; junction bases unmatched: 6.

The V call is TRBV19, the J call TRBJ1-1; D remains unclear. The CDR3 is 15 amino acids. Germline CDR1 LNHDA, CDR2 SQIVND (reference sequence). Trimming cost V 3 bases and J 1 base, with 12 bases left between them. CDR3 in DNA: TGTGCCAGTAGTATCGGGGTCATGGGGAACACTGAAGCTTTCTTT. It translates to CASSIGVMGNTEAFF.

This clonotype showed up many times. The limits of the CDR3 on the DNA are not certain, so only TCRdb's listed CDR3 is given. V is TRBV6-1 and J is TRBJ2-3; the D call of TRBD1 is as the table states it, not checked on the DNA. Ends included, the CDR3 has 17 residues. Germline V gives CDR1 MNHNS, CDR2 SASEGT. The chain's CDR3 is CTSSPPSGVPSTDTQYF.

There are many counts of this clonotype. The chain recombines TRBV11-3 with TRBJ2-5; D might be TRBD1 (5 bases). Trimming removed 2 bases from V and 7 bases from J, with 11 bases in between. The CDR3 spans 13 residues. CDR1 and CDR2 from the germline V gene are SGHNT and YENEEA. The CDR3 DNA reads TGTGCCAGCAGCTTACAGGGCCAGGGGACCCAGTACTTC. It codes for CASSLQGQGTQYF.

The chain links TRBV11-2 to TRBJ2-7; 11 bases line up with TRBD2. CDR3 length: 14 amino acids. The trim removed 4 bases at V and 7 bases at J, leaving 6 bases unmatched. Germline V CDR1 and CDR2: SGHAT, FQNNGV. CDR3 amino acids: CASSSRLAGLEQYF. The CDR3 DNA reads TGTGCCAGCAGCTCAAGACTAGCGGGATTAGAGCAGTACTTC.

This clonotype appeared many times. The rearrangement joins TRBV29-1 to TRBJ2-1, with a tentative D call TRBD1 (5 bases). V was shortened by 1 base and J by 8 bases, with 12 bases between the two germline ends. This CDR3 has 13 residues. Germline V gene data show CDR1 as SQVTM and CDR2 as ANQGSEA. CDR3 residues: CSVEGTTSDEQFF. The CDR3 DNA sequence: TGCAGCGTTGAAGGGACAACCTCGGATGAGCAGTTCTTC.

On this clonotype itself: The junction and the germline gene differ at one end; a read error may be behind it. The chain carries TRBV6-5 and TRBJ2-1, with no clear D. CDR1 and CDR2 (germline): MNHEY, SVGAGI. There are 15 residues in the CDR3. The CDR3 region has the DNA TGTGCCATCAGTTACGGCATCCTCGACTACAATGAGCAGTTCTTC. It yields the protein CAISYGILDYNEQFF.

V and J are TRBV19 and TRBJ2-7; perhaps TRBD2 as D (9 bases). CDR3 length: 18 amino acids. CDR1 and CDR2 from the germline V gene are LNHDA and SQIVND (reference sequence). The germline V and J ends were trimmed by 3 bases and 3 bases, with 24 bases remaining between them. The CDR3 region is CASSICGRAGGAGYEQYF. The CDR3 bases are TGTGCCAGTAGTATTTGCGGGAGGGCAGGGGGCGCGGGCTACGAGCAGTACTTC.

V and J are TRBV28 and TRBJ1-2, with D unresolved. Trimming cost V 1 base and J 9 bases, with 15 bases left between them. This CDR3 spans 14 amino acids. Germline values: CDR1 MDHEN, CDR2 SYDVKM. In DNA form, the CDR3 reads TGTGCCAGCAGTTTATTCATGGATCGATATTGCTACACCTTC. Translating gives CASSLFMDRYCYTF.

By sample share, this clonotype is medium-sized. The V gene is TRBV20-1, the J gene TRBJ2-1, with 9 bases lining up with TRBD2. The CDR3 loop spans 16 amino acids. The germline gives CDR1 DFQATT, CDR2 SNEGSKA (reference sequence). V was pared by 0 bases and J by 8 bases, with 11 bases of the junction left unmatched. CDR3 nucleotides: TGCAGTGCTAGAGATACGGCGGGAGGGCCAGTGGATGAGCAGTTCTTC. This encodes CSARDTAGGPVDEQFF.

The rearrangement uses TRBV28 and TRBJ2-7; 7 bases fit TRBD2. Germline V gene sequence: CDR1 MDHEN, CDR2 SYDVKM. This CDR3 is 15 amino acids long. V shed 3 bases and J 0 bases; nucleotides not matched to a gene: 5. CDR3 in DNA: TGTGCCAGCAGTTTCCTAGCGGAACGCTCCTACGAGCAGTACTTC. Its translation is CASSFLAERSYEQYF.